These T cell receptor beta chains were read from a single sample in a study of blood T cell repertoires in COVID-19. Using immunoSEQ multiplex PCR, the repertoire was profiled, and TCRdb retains in-frame clones only, with some absent. Of about 260,000 clones in the sample, more than 75% are singletons; the top ten hold around 9%. Material for sequencing was peripheral blood. Receptor source: a man aged 35 to 55 with active or convalescent COVID-19. CDR3s include the opening cysteine and the closing phenylalanine or tryptophan. The D gene is left open where the match is weak. For some rows the clone size is stated as once, few or many, or as a class when expanded; others skip it.

J gene | clone size | CDR3 length | V gene | D gene | CDR3 DNA | CDR3 protein
TRBJ1-6 | few | 15 | TRBV3-1/TRBV3-2 | NA | TGTGCCAGCAGCCAAGAGTTAGCACATAATTCACCCCTCCACTTT | CASSQELAHNSPLHF
TRBJ2-7 | NA | 15 | TRBV15 | NA | TGTGCCACCAGCAGAGATGAGGGCCCGGGGTCCGAGCAGTACTTC | CATSRDEGPGSEQYF
TRBJ1-1 | NA | 15 | TRBV11-3 | NA | TGTGCCAGCAGCCGAGGCGGGGGGGTGAACACTGAAGCTTTCTTT | CASSRGGGVNTEAFF
TRBJ1-1 | NA | 14 | TRBV19 | NA | TGTGCCAGTATCCGTGGGGGGGCGAACACTGAAGCTTTCTTT | CASIRGGANTEAFF
TRBJ1-4 | NA | 15 | TRBV5-5 | NA | TGTGCCAGCAGCTCCGGGACACTCACTAATGAAAAACTGTTTTTT | CASSSGTLTNEKLFF
TRBJ1-6 | NA | 13 | TRBV5-4 | NA | TGTGCCAGCAGCCAGGAAAACAATTCACCCCTCCACTTT | CASSQENNSPLHF
TRBJ1-1 | once | 13 | TRBV10-1 | NA | TGCGCCACCCAACAGGGAAAGAGGACTGAAGCTTTCTTT | CATQQGKRTEAFF
TRBJ2-1 | NA | 16 | TRBV10-3 | NA | TGTGCCATCAGTGAGAGGTTCGACCCCTCCAGGGGTGAGCAGTTCTTC | CAISERFDPSRGEQFF
TRBJ2-5 | NA | 14 | TRBV25-1 | NA | TGTGCCAGCAGTGATATTTATGGAGGGGAGACCCAGTACTTC | CASSDIYGGETQYF
TRBJ2-5 | NA | 14 | TRBV19 | NA | TGTGCCACCGGGGGGGACAGGGACGAAGAGACCCAGTACTTC | CATGGDRDEETQYF
TRBJ2-1 | NA | 15 | TRBV27 | NA | TGTGCCAGCAGTCCCCTAGGGGGGGGTTACAATGAGCAGTTCTTC | CASSPLGGGYNEQFF
TRBJ2-2 | NA | 11 | TRBV24-1 | NA | TGTGCCTCGGCAGGGGCCGGGGAGCTGTTTTTT | CASAGAGELFF
TRBJ1-5 | NA | 14 | TRBV6-2/TRBV6-3 | TRBD1 | TGTGCCAGCAGTAAGAGGACAGGGTTTCAGCCCCAGCATTTT | CASSKRTGFQPQHF
TRBJ2-2 | NA | 14 | TRBV9 | NA | TGTGCCAGCAGCGTAGAGACACAGGCCGGGGAGCTGTTTTTT | CASSVETQAGELFF
TRBJ2-7 | NA | 13 | TRBV24-1 | NA | TGTGCCACCAGTGCGGGACTTAACTACGAGCAGTACTTC | CATSAGLNYEQYF
TRBJ1-1 | once | 12 | TRBV2 | NA | TGTGCCAGCCACGGGGGGCGGACTGAAGCTTTCTTT | CASHGGRTEAFF
TRBJ2-3 | NA | 15 | TRBV11-3 | TRBD2 | TGTGCCAGCAGCCGGGAGGGCCGCATCCCAGATACGCAGTATTTT | CASSREGRIPDTQYF
TRBJ2-7 | NA | 15 | TRBV24-1 | TRBD2 | TGTGCCACCAGGTGTAGCGGGCCGAACTGCTACGAGCAGTACTTC | CATRCSGPNCYEQYF
TRBJ1-2 | NA | 17 | TRBV7-2 | NA | TGTGCCAGCAGCTTACAAATCCCTGCCAGGACTTACTATGGCTACACCTTC | CASSLQIPARTYYGYTF
TRBJ2-1 | NA | 15 | TRBV11-3 | NA | TGTGCCAGCAGCTTCCACATCGCCCGCTACAATGAGCAGTTCTTC | CASSFHIARYNEQFF
TRBJ2-2 | NA | 17 | TRBV7-9 | NA | TGTGCCAGCAGCTTAGAGGACGGGGGGCTGAACACCGGGGAGCTGTTTTTT | CASSLEDGGLNTGELFF
TRBJ2-2 | NA | 13 | TRBV7-9 | NA | TGTGCCAGCAGCTTAGCCGGCACCGGGGAGCTGTTTTTT | CASSLAGTGELFF
TRBJ2-6 | NA | 18 | TRBV4-1 | NA | TGCGCCAGCAGCCAAGATTTACAGGTACTTTCTGGGGCCAACGTCCTGACTTTC | CASSQDLQVLSGANVLTF
TRBJ2-7 | NA | 13 | TRBV19 | TRBD2 | TGTGCCAGTAGGACTAGCGGGACATACGAGCAGTACTTC | CASRTSGTYEQYF